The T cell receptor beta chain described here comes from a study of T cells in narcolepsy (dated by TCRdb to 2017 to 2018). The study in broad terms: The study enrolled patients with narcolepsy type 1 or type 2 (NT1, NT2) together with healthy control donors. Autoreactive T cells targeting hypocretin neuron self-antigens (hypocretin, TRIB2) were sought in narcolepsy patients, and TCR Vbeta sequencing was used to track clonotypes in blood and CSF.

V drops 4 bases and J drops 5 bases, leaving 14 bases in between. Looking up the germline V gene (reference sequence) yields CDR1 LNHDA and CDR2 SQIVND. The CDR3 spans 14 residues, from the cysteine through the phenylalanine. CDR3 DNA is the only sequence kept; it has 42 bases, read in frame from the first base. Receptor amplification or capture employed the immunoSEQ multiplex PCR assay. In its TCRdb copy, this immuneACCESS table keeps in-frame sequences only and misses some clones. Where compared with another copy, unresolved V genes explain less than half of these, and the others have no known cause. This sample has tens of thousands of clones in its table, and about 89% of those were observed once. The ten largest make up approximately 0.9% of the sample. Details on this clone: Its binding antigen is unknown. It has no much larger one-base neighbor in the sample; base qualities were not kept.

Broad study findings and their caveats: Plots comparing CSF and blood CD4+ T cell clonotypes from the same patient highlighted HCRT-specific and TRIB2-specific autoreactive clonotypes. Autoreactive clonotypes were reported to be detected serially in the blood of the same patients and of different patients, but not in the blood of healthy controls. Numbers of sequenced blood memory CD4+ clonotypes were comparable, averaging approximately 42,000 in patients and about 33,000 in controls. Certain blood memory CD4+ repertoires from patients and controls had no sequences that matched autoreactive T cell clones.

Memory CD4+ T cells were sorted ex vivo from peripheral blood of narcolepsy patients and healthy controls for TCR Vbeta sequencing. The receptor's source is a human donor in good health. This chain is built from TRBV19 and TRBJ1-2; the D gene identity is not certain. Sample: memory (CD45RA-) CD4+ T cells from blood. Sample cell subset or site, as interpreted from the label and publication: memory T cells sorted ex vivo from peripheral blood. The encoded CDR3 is CASSTGWANYGYTF. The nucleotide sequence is TGTGCCAGTAGTACGGGGTGGGCAAATTATGGCTACACCTTC.